The clone carrying this T cell receptor beta chain was recorded many times. This sample was taken from a study of blood T cells in healthy people across ages. A second about 7 to 11 cycle PCR used barcoded and J-beta primers. TCRdb reanalysed the 5' RACE reads using MiXCR and keeps one entry per CDR3 protein. The sample comprises about 730,000 distinct CDR3 sequences, 43% of which are singletons, and 20% to 25% rests with the top ten. The germline gives CDR1 LGHDT, CDR2 YNNKEL (reference sequence). The CDR3 is made up of 16 amino acids. The V segment lost 2 bases and the J segment 0 bases; nucleotides outside the gene matches: 3.

Specimen: blood. The receptor was derived from an older woman in good health. The chain has TRBV3-1 and TRBJ2-1; 8 bases are shared with TRBD2. The CDR3 here is CASSQSSGSSYNEQFF. The CDR3 DNA follows: TGTGCCAGCAGCCAATCAAGCGGGAGCTCCTACAATGAGCAGTTCTTC.